This T cell receptor beta chain was recovered during a study of Graves' ophthalmopathy and Graves' hyperthyroidism. For the study at large: Peripheral blood sampling occurred at initial diagnosis, before any treatment.

In the case of this clonotype: Its cognate antigen is unknown. A much larger clone differs by one base, so this may be a read error.

RNA served as the template for amplifying TCR beta CDR3 regions. After a first-round RT-PCR with HTBI primers, a second-round multiplex PCR was run. TCRdb reprocessed the multiplex PCR reads with MiXCR, giving one entry per CDR3 protein. The sample lists 600,000 to 950,000 distinct CDR3 sequences, 35% to 50% occurring once. Trimming removed 4 bases at V and 7 bases at J, with 10 bases between. The CDR3 consists of 12 residues. Germline assignment: CDR1 SGHTA and CDR2 FQGNSA. Findings of the study overall: Clonotypes were expanded in thyroid at above 0.001 frequency, and most also appeared in blood.

Other autoimmune diseases, uncontrolled infections, pregnancy or lactation excluded patients from enrollment. The receptor was derived from an adult man with Graves' ophthalmopathy. The rearrangement uses TRBV7-2 and TRBJ2-5; D is perhaps TRBD2 (7 bases). Sequencing used peripheral blood. The CDR3 loop reads CASSWGGATQYF. The CDR3 nucleotides are TGTGCCAGCAGCTGGGGGGGGGCGACCCAGTACTTC.